This TCR beta chain was sequenced during a study of CD8 T cells in ankylosing spondylitis. TCRdb analysed the 5' RACE reads with MiXCR anew, one entry per CDR3 protein. Here the sample spans under 300,000 distinct CDR3 sequences, 15% to 20% being singletons. This clonotype was picked up many times. Losses at the gene ends were 0 bases for V and 1 base for J; bases not matched to a gene: 5. The CDR3 is 18 amino acids. Germline loops: CDR1 SGHTA, CDR2 FQGTGA. Sequenced input: blood, either unsorted or a sorted T cell fraction (not recorded which). The rearrangement uses TRBV7-3 and TRBJ2-3; 12 bases are a match to TRBD2. The TCR comes from a male donor with ankylosing spondylitis or in good health (not recorded which). CDR3 nucleotides: TGTGCCAGCAGCTTAACGACTAGCGGGAGTCTCGGCACAGATACGCAGTATTTT. Translated, it gives CASSLTTSGSLGTDTQYF. The full variable domain, in which reference TRBV7-3 and TRBJ2-3 provide the parts outside the CDR3, is GAGVSQTPSNKVTEKGKYVELRCDPISGHTALYWYRQSLGQGPEFLIYFQGTGAADDSGLPNDRFFAVRPEGSVSTLKIQRTERGDSAVYLCASSLTTSGSLGTDTQYFGPGTRLTVL.